Sequencing of this T cell receptor beta chain was carried out in a study of identical twins. Overall study results and limits: Excess sharing between twins was weaker in beta out-of-frame sequences. Reduced insertions were recorded for abundant cord blood beta clonotypes, with no such pattern in memory repertoires.

Healthy Caucasians provided all donations. This clonotype was seen a handful of times. Its specificity is not known. V was pared by 0 bases and J by 8 bases, with 8 bases of the junction left unmatched. Germline loops: CDR1 SGHRS, CDR2 YFSETQ. CDR3 length equals 15 residues. TCRdb redid the calling of the 5' RACE reads with MiXCR, one entry per CDR3 protein. Of 700,000 to 950,000 distinct CDR3 sequences in the sample, 9% to 15% were seen once. A further study also used this sample, focusing on yellow fever vaccine responses in identical twins.

This TCR came from a woman aged 18-30 years in good health. Source material: PBMCs. The rearrangement joins TRBV5-1 to TRBJ2-1, with 7 positions matching TRBD2. This CDR3 is CASSLGGGSAHEQFF. CDR3 DNA: TGCGCCAGCAGCTTGGGCGGCGGGAGTGCCCATGAGCAGTTCTTC.